This T cell receptor (beta chain) was recovered during a study of shared clonotypes between healthy human individuals. The CDR3 consists of 14 residues. Per the germline V gene, CDR1 is LNHDA and CDR2 is SQIVND (reference sequence). Deletions cut 5 bases from V and 3 bases from J, with 14 bases between. Naive CD8 cells lacked CD45RO and underwent positive selection for CCR7, leaving out terminally differentiated effector memory CD45RA+ cells. Assay used: immunoSEQ multiplex PCR; TCRdb lists only in-frame clones, some missing. The repertoire has around 2,000,000 clones, roughly 94% of them found once; the top ten carry roughly 1%.

The TCR originated in a man aged 18-30 years in good health. The V gene is TRBV19, the J gene TRBJ2-7; either TRBD1 or TRBD2 may fit D (5 bases each). Sequences were obtained from naive CD8+ T cells sorted from blood. The CDR3 DNA is TGTGCCAGTAGTGCCGCAGGGACGGGCTACGAGCAGTACTTC. Translation: CASSAAGTGYEQYF.